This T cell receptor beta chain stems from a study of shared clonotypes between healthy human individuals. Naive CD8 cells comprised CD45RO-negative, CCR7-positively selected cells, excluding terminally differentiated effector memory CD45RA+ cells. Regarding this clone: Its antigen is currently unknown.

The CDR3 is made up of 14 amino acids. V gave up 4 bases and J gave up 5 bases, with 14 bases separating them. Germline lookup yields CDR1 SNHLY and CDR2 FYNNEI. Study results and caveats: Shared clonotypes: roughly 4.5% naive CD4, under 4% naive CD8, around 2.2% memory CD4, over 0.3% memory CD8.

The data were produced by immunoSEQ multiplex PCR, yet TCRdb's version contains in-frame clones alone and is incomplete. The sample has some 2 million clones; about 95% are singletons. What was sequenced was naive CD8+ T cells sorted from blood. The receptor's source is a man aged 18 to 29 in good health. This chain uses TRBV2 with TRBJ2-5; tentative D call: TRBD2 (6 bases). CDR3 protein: CASSGRGLMETQYF. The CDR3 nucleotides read TGTGCCAGCAGTGGGCGGGGCTTAATGGAGACCCAGTACTTC.